This T cell receptor beta chain was documented in a study of T cell repertoires in cytomegalovirus infection. Study-level information: Selection of CMV epitopes for the study included recently identified HLA-C-restricted and well-studied HLA-B-restricted ones. Public TCR beta signature analysis indicated the presence of both CMV infection and matching HLA type. Points from the study as a whole: Identification of carriers of CMV plus the relevant HLA was performed using cumulative public TCR beta family frequency. Ex vivo responses were dominated by HLA-C-restricted CMV-specific TCR beta clonotypes.

Trimming took 4 bases from V and 2 from J, leaving 11 bases between them. CDR1 SGHAT and CDR2 FQNNGV come from the germline V gene. CDR3 length: 14 amino acids. TCRdb re-called the reads with MiXCR, one entry per CDR3 protein. Of around 800,000 distinct CDR3 sequences listed, roughly 33% are singletons. Turning to this clonotype: The antigen is unknown.

The chain employs TRBV11-2 and TRBJ1-2; tentatively, D is TRBD1 (6 bases). The clonotype originates from a human donor in good health (CMV status not recorded). Some clones in this sample may be carry-over from other donors' samples. This specimen was cultured CD8+ T cells from PBMCs, taken from culture after CMV antigen stimulation. The CDR3 DNA reads TGTGCCAGCAGCTCCGGACAGACCAACTATGGCTACACCTTC. Its translation is CASSSGQTNYGYTF.